These 27 T cell receptor beta chains were all obtained from the same sample, sequenced in a study of molecular identifiers for immune sequencing clone quantification. One entry per CDR3 protein results from TCRdb running MiXCR on the PCR reads. The sample holds approximately 97,000 distinct CDR3 sequences, less than 25% seen once. The sample comprised naive CD8+ T cells from blood, with Jurkat cell RNA spiked in. Noted subset: FACS-sorted CD8+CD4-CCR7+CD45RA+ naive T cells. Source of these receptors: a human donor in good health. Some libraries in this study had Jurkat cell RNA spiked in.

This clonotype showed up many times. The rearrangement joins TRBV4-1 to TRBJ2-3; D is unclear. Germline CDR1 MGHRA, CDR2 YSYEKL. Trimming removed 0 bases from V and 2 bases from J, with 9 bases in between. The CDR3 extends over 15 amino acids. CDR3 amino acids: CASSQDPTYTDTQYF. CDR3 bases: TGCGCCAGCAGCCAAGATCCGACCTACACAGATACGCAGTATTTT.

Points on this clonotype: Here the CDR3 omits its conserved ending phenylalanine or tryptophan, so a read error is the likely source. This rearrangement joins TRBV7-9 to TRBJ2-1; TRBD2 is a possible D gene (6 bases). This CDR3 is built from 16 residues. The V end lost 7 bases, the J end lost 8 bases, and 24 bases lay between the germline ends. Germline V gives CDR1 SEHNR, CDR2 FQNEAQ (reference sequence). The CDR3 spells CASTVPRGWGKDEQFV. CDR3 DNA: TGTGCCAGCACCGTCCCCCGGGGGTGGGGTAAGGATGAGCAGTTCGTC.

To note about this clonotype: It may be a read error: a sequence one base away is much more abundant. V usage is TRBV20-1 and J usage is TRBJ1-2; no firm D call. V was shortened by 3 bases and J by 7 bases, with 12 bases between the two germline ends. The CDR3 length is 12 residues. Germline CDR1 reads DFQATT; CDR2 reads SNEGSKA (reference sequence). CDR3 sequence (DNA): TGCAGTGCTAGTCCCGCCAGCTTTGGCTACACCTTC. Translation gives CSASPASFGYTF.

This clonotype was counted many times. The chain uses TRBV11-2 and TRBJ2-1; no firm D call. CDR3 size: 14 residues. V lost 4 bases and J lost 0, with 7 bases in between. Germline CDR1 reads SGHAT; CDR2 reads FQNNGV. The chain's CDR3 is CASSSHGSYNEQFF. The CDR3 coding sequence is TGTGCCAGCAGCTCCCATGGCTCCTACAATGAGCAGTTCTTC.

This clonotype was observed a single time. This may be a read error, as it is one base from a much larger clone. This chain links TRBV4-3 with TRBJ2-1, with D maybe TRBD2 (5 bases). Trimming removed 0 bases from V and 4 bases from J, with 13 bases in between. This CDR3 contains 16 residues. Germline CDR1 is LGHNA and CDR2 is YSLEER. For the CDR3, the DNA is TGCGCCAGCAGCCAAGAGATCAAGGGAGAATACAATGAGCAGTTCTTC. Protein: CASSQEIKGEYNEQFF.

Comment on this clonotype: The junction shows a germline mismatch at one end, possibly a read error. This chain connects TRBV4-1 to TRBJ2-3; TRBD2 matches at 9 bases. Germline V gene sequence: CDR1 MGHRA, CDR2 YSYEKL. CDR3 size: 18 residues. Here the CDR3 reads CARSQDLGLAGTPDTQYF. The CDR3 nucleotides are TGCGCCCGCAGCCAAGATCTAGGCCTAGCGGGGACCCCAGATACGCAGTATTTT.

This clonotype was detected a few times. This chain's CDR3 is CASSSRDGPYNEQFF. CDR3 in DNA: TGTGCCAGCTCGAGCCGGGACGGTCCCTACAATGAGCAGTTCTTC. The chain links TRBV11-3 to TRBJ2-1; D tentatively fits TRBD1 or TRBD2 (5 bases each). CDR3 length: 15 amino acids. V was trimmed by 8 bases and J by 2 bases, leaving 16 bases between them. Germline CDR1 reads SGHNT; CDR2 reads YENEEA.

Ten or more counts support this clonotype. The V gene is TRBV29-1, the J gene TRBJ2-3, with D perhaps matching TRBD1 or TRBD2 (5 bases each). This CDR3 has 16 amino acids. V lost 6 bases to trimming and J lost 0 bases, with 19 bases between them. Per the germline V gene, CDR1 is SQVTM and CDR2 is ANQGSEA. The CDR3 is CSVNGDPKTSTDTQYF. Here the CDR3 DNA reads TGCAGCGTAAACGGGGACCCCAAAACTAGCACAGATACGCAGTATTTT.

Remarks on this clonotype: A single base separates this from a much larger clone, so it may be a read error. The chain combines TRBV7-9 with TRBJ1-1; 7 bases agree with TRBD1. The J segment lost 1 base and the V segment lost 5 bases, leaving 4 bases of the junction unmatched. This CDR3 region has 14 residues. Germline assignment: CDR1 SEHNR and CDR2 FQNEAQ (reference sequence). The CDR3 region is CASSATGANTEAFF. The DNA for the CDR3 is TGTGCCAGCAGCGCTACAGGGGCGAACACTGAAGCTTTCTTT.

This clonotype was recorded many times. CDR3 DNA sequence: TGTGCCAGCAGAACCGGGAGACAAGAGACCCAGTACTTC. Protein: CASRTGRQETQYF. The chain joins TRBV7-9 to TRBJ2-5, with TRBD2 as a possible D gene (6 bases). Germline assignment: CDR1 SEHNR and CDR2 FQNEAQ (reference sequence). The CDR3 runs 13 residues. Trimming took 6 bases from V and 2 from J, leaving 10 bases between them. Full variable domain (remainder filled in from reference TRBV7-9 and TRBJ2-5): DTGVSQNPRHKITKRGQNVTFRCDPISEHNRLYWYRQTLGQGPEFLTYFQNEAQLEKSRLLSDRFSAERPKGSFSTLEIQRTEQGDSAMYLCASRTGRQETQYFGPGTRLLVL.

This clonotype was counted many times. The chain is built from TRBV6-5 and TRBJ1-2; D gene ambiguous. CDR3 size: 15 residues. Germline V gene sequence: CDR1 MNHEY, CDR2 SVGAGI. V was clipped by 6 bases and J by 0 bases, with 14 bases between them. The DNA of the CDR3 is TGTGCCAGCAGCTCCGACACAATGACTAACTATGGCTACACCTTC. This codes for CASSSDTMTNYGYTF.

This clonotype was counted ten times or more. The rearrangement uses TRBV27 and TRBJ1-2; 7 positions match TRBD1. V lost 5 bases and J lost 0; bases outside the gene matches: 9. This CDR3 is 16 amino acids long. Looked up from germline, CDR1 is MNHEY and CDR2 is SMNVEV (reference sequence). The CDR3 loop reads CASSTTGQTANYGYTF. The CDR3 region has the DNA TGTGCCAGCAGTACTACGGGACAGACAGCTAACTATGGCTACACCTTC.

This chain joins TRBV4-3 and TRBJ2-7, with D tentatively TRBD2 (5 bases). The CDR3 is 14 amino acids. Germline CDR1 reads LGHNA; CDR2 reads YSLEER. The ends were cut back, 1 base at V and 0 bases at J, with 7 bases in the middle. The DNA for the CDR3 is TGCGCCAGCAGCCAAGGCCGGGACTCCTACGAGCAGTACTTC. Protein: CASSQGRDSYEQYF.

In the case of this clonotype: This CDR3 is missing its conserved last phenylalanine or tryptophan, likely due to a read error. The chain uses TRBV11-2 and TRBJ1-1, with D possibly being TRBD1 (5 bases). The CDR3 runs to 13 residues. Germline V gene data show CDR1 as SGHAT and CDR2 as FQNNGV. Trimming took 5 bases from V and 7 from J, leaving 14 bases between them. Here the CDR3 reads CASSPARGSEAFL. The CDR3 bases are TGTGCCAGCAGCCCCGCGCGGGGCAGTGAAGCTTTCCTT.

With regard to this clonotype: Mismatch with germline at one junction end may stem from a read error. The chain links TRBV4-3 to TRBJ2-3, with D possibly being TRBD2 (6 bases). In germline, CDR1 is LGHNA, CDR2 YSLEER. The length of the CDR3 is 18 residues. CDR3 residues: CASRQGGPQGRGSDTQYF. As DNA, the CDR3 is TGCGCCAGCCGCCAAGGTGGGCCGCAAGGGCGGGGCTCAGATACGCAGTATTTT.

This clonotype was counted ten times or more. Here the CDR3 DNA reads TGCGCCAGCAGCCAAGACCGCGGGGTCTCCTACGAGCAGTACTTC. Its protein is CASSQDRGVSYEQYF. The chain carries TRBV4-3 and TRBJ2-7; maybe TRBD2 (6 bases). V shed 0 bases and J shed 0 bases, with 9 bases lying between them. Per the germline V gene, CDR1 is LGHNA and CDR2 is YSLEER. The CDR3 runs 15 residues.

The chain recombines TRBV9 with TRBJ2-3; tentatively, D is TRBD2 (7 bases). There are 15 residues in the CDR3. From germline, CDR1 is SGDLS and CDR2 YYNGEE. V was cut by 2 bases and J by 4 bases, with 14 bases left in between. This CDR3 reads CASSVGGLLADTQYF. The DNA for the CDR3 is TGTGCCAGCAGCGTGGGGGGGCTATTGGCAGATACGCAGTATTTT.

This clonotype was seen once. This may be a read error, as it is one base from a much larger clone. The CDR3 sequence is CASSERPESTDTQYF. The CDR3 nucleotides read TGTGCCAGCAGTGAACGCCCGGAAAGCACAGATACGCAGTATTTT. The chain employs TRBV2 and TRBJ2-3; D gene unclear. The CDR3 runs 15 residues. Trimming took 2 bases from V and 0 from J, leaving 9 bases between them. Germline V gene sequence: CDR1 SNHLY, CDR2 FYNNEI.

This clonotype has a count of ten or more. This chain connects TRBV11-2 to TRBJ2-3, with D tentatively TRBD2 (7 bases). V was shortened by 3 bases and J by 2 bases, with 15 bases between the two germline ends. Germline V gives CDR1 SGHAT, CDR2 FQNNGV. The CDR3 spans 16 residues. The CDR3 coding sequence is TGTGCCAGCAGCTTTCTAGGGGGGGGACCCACAGATACGCAGTATTTT. Its protein is CASSFLGGGPTDTQYF. The variable domain in full, completed from reference TRBV11-2 and TRBJ2-3, reads EAGVAQSPRYKIIEKRQSVAFWCNPISGHATLYWYQQILGQGPKLLIQFQNNGVVDDSQLPKDRFSAERLKGVDSTLKIQPAKLEDSAVYLCASSFLGGGPTDTQYFGPGTRLTVL.

This clonotype was counted ten times or more. The gene calls are TRBV30 and TRBJ2-1; 10 bases map to TRBD1. This CDR3 has 13 amino acids. Germline V CDR1 and CDR2: GTSNPN, SVGIG (reference sequence). V lost 4 bases to trimming and J lost 10 bases; unmatched junction nucleotides: 7. CDR3: CAWNRQGAREQFF. The CDR3 DNA is TGTGCCTGGAACCGACAGGGGGCGAGGGAGCAGTTCTTC.

In regard to this clonotype: A single base separates this from a much larger clone, so it may be a read error. The rearrangement joins TRBV2 to TRBJ1-4; D uncertain. The CDR3 covers 16 residues. Germline lookup yields CDR1 SNHLY and CDR2 FYNNEI. V shed 6 bases and J shed 7 bases, with 21 bases lying between them. In nucleotides, the CDR3 is TGTGCCAGCAGCCGGGCGAAGTGGGCCCTGGGTGAAAAACTGTTTTTT. Protein sequence: CASSRAKWALGEKLFF. Full variable domain (rest looked up from reference TRBV2 and TRBJ1-4): EPEVTQTPSHQVTQMGQEVILRCVPISNHLYFYWYRQILGQKVEFLVSFYNNEISEKSEIFDDQFSVERPDGSNFTLKIRSTKLEDSAMYFCASSRAKWALGEKLFFGSGTQLSVL.

This clonotype was counted ten times or more. The chain recombines TRBV4-1 with TRBJ2-1; no clear D gene. V was pared by 1 base and J by 8 bases, with 12 bases between. The CDR3 sequence is 14 residues long. Germline values: CDR1 MGHRA, CDR2 YSYEKL. The CDR3 DNA reads as TGCGCCAGCAGCCAAGGTGAAGGAATCTATGAGCAGTTCTTC. It yields the protein CASSQGEGIYEQFF.

This clonotype has a count of ten or more. The rearrangement uses TRBV19 and TRBJ2-7; 8 positions match TRBD2. With V trimmed by 1 base and J by 1 base, 9 bases remained unmatched. Per germline, CDR1 LNHDA and CDR2 SQIVND (reference sequence). This CDR3 spans 17 amino acids. The CDR3 sequence: CASSIAPSGGLSYEQYF. DNA of the CDR3: TGTGCCAGTAGTATAGCCCCCAGCGGGGGCCTGTCCTACGAGCAGTACTTC.

For this clonotype: A much larger clone lies a single base off, so this may be a read error. A read error is likely, as this CDR3 ends without the conserved phenylalanine or tryptophan. The chain links TRBV27 to TRBJ2-5; TRBD2 is a possible D gene (6 bases). In germline, CDR1 is MNHEY, CDR2 SMNVEV (reference sequence). Trimming left V 1 base short and J 4 bases short, with 10 bases between. The CDR3 spans 14 residues. CDR3 sequence: CASSLLSSAETQYS. The CDR3 DNA is TGTGCCAGCAGTTTATTGTCTAGCGCAGAGACCCAGTACTCC.

This clonotype was seen ten or more times. The chain is built from TRBV20-1 and TRBJ2-2, with D possibly being TRBD1 (5 bases). CDR3 size: 13 residues. Germline V gene lookup returns CDR1 DFQATT and CDR2 SNEGSKA (reference sequence). The germline V and J ends were trimmed by 2 bases and 5 bases, with 9 bases remaining between them. CDR3 amino acids: CSARQGLTGELFF. The CDR3 nucleotides are TGCAGTGCTAGACAGGGTTTAACCGGGGAGCTGTTTTTT.

This clonotype has a handful of counts. The chain combines TRBV14 with TRBJ2-5; D perhaps matches TRBD2 (6 bases). V was cut by 0 bases and J by 5 bases, with 13 bases left in between. CDR1 and CDR2 from the germline V gene are SGHDN and FVKESK. The CDR3 consists of 15 residues. The CDR3 region has the DNA TGTGCCAGCAGCCAAGAGGAGGGATTTTGGGAGACCCAGTACTTC. Translating gives CASSQEEGFWETQYF. The full variable domain, its missing parts supplied by reference TRBV14 and TRBJ2-5, is EAGVTQFPSHSVIEKGQTVTLRCDPISGHDNLYWYRRVMGKEIKFLLHFVKESKQDESGMPNNRFLAERTGGTYSTLKVQPAELEDSGVYFCASSQEEGFWETQYFGPGTRLLVL.

This clonotype was found many times. The gene calls are TRBV10-3 and TRBJ1-1, with D hard to call. There are 14 residues in the CDR3. Germline loops: CDR1 ENHRY, CDR2 SYGVKD. The V gene lost 3 bases and the J gene lost 7 bases, with 15 bases spanning the gap. CDR3 residues: CAISESGRRNEAFF. DNA of the CDR3: TGTGCCATCAGTGAATCGGGCAGAAGGAATGAAGCTTTCTTT.